This T cell receptor beta chain derives from a study of T cell responses to AZD1222 COVID-19 vaccine. TCRdb's table, derived via immunoSEQ multiplex PCR, lists solely in-frame clones and lacks some. This sample has tens of thousands of clones, with nearly 90% found just once. The CDR3 sequence is 16 residues long. Germline values: CDR1 SGHNT, CDR2 YYREEE (reference sequence). The V gene lost 1 base and the J gene lost 2 bases, with 13 bases spanning the gap. The rearrangement joins TRBV5-4 to TRBJ1-5; D remains ambiguous. The TCR was taken from an adult in good health. This specimen consisted of peripheral blood, obtained on day 0 of AZD1222 vaccination. For the CDR3, the DNA is TGTGCCAGCAGCTTGAAAGGACCTGGTGGCAATCAGCCCCAGCATTTT. Its protein product is CASSLKGPGGNQPQHF.